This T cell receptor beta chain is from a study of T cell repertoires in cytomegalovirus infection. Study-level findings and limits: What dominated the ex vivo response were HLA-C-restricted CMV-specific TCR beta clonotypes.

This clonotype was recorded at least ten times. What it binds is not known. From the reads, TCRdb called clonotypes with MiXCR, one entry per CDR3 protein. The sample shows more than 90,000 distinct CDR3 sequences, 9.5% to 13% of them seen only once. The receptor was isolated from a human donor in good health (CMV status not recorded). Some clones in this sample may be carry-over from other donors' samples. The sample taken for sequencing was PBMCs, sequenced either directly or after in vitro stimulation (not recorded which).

CDR3 nucleotide sequence: TGTGCCAGCAGTTTGGGGCAGGCGGGCAATCAGCCCCAGCATTTT. Its translation is CASSLGQAGNQPQHF. This chain links TRBV12-3 or TRBV12-4 with TRBJ1-5; D may be TRBD1 (5 bases). Trimming took off 3 bases at V and 2 bases at J, with 11 bases between the two ends. The CDR3 totals 15 residues.